This record concerns one T cell receptor beta chain sequence. Its antigen is still unknown. The data were obtained in a study of glioma-infiltrating T cells. Regarding the study as a whole: Non-neoplastic patients had below-expected tissue-blood divergence, while all gliomas exceeded expectation. Very few CDR3 sequences were shared between tissue and blood.

Trimming took off 7 bases at V and 5 bases at J, with 18 bases between the two ends. The CDR3 contains 13 residues. Germline V CDR1 and CDR2: DFQATT, SNEGSKA (reference sequence). TCR alpha and beta CDR3 regions were amplified from RNA using iRepertoire nested multiplex PCR. Tissue mRNA or PBMC total RNA, roughly 100-400 ng, went into one-step reverse transcription and amplification. TCRdb recomputed calls from the multiplex PCR reads with MiXCR, one row per CDR3 protein. The sample contains about 210,000 distinct CDR3 sequences, approximately 30% of which appear only once. The specimen was glioma tissue, nonneoplastic brain tissue, or PBMCs (not recorded which). The V gene is TRBV20-1, the J gene TRBJ2-7; D ambiguous. This TCR derives from a human donor with low-grade glioma or glioblastoma, undergoing nonglioma brain surgery, or in good health (not recorded which). The DNA for the CDR3 is TGCAGTGAGAGAGATCACCGGGCCCACGAGCAGTACTTC. This encodes CSERDHRAHEQYF.